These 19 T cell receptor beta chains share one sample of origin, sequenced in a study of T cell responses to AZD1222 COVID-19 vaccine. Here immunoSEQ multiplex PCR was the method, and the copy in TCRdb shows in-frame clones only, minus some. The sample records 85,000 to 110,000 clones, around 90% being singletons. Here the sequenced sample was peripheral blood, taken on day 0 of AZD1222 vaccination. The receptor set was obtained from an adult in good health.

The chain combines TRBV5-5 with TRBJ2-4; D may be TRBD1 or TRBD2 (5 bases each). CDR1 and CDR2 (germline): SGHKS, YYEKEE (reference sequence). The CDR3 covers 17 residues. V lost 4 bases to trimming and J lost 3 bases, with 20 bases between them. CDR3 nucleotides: TGTGCCAGCAGCCACCCACCGCATCGGGACGACAAAAACATTCAGTACTTC. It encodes CASSHPPHRDDKNIQYF.

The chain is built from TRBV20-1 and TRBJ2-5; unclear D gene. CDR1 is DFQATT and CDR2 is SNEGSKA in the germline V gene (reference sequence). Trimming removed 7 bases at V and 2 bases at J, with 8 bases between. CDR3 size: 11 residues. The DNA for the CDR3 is TGCAGTGGAGAGGCTCAAGAGACCCAGTACTTC. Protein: CSGEAQETQYF.

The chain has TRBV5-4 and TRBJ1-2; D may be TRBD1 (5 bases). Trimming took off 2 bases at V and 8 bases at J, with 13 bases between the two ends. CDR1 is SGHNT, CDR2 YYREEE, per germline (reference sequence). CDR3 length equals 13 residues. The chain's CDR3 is CASSFRGRGGYTF. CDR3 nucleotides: TGTGCCAGCAGCTTCCGGGGGAGGGGAGGCTACACCTTC.

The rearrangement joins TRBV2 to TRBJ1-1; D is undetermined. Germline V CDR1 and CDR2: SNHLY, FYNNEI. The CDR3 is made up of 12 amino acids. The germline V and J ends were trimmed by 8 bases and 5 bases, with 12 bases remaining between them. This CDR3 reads CASSVEVTEAFF. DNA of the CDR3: TGTGCCAGCTCAGTGGAGGTTACTGAAGCTTTCTTT.

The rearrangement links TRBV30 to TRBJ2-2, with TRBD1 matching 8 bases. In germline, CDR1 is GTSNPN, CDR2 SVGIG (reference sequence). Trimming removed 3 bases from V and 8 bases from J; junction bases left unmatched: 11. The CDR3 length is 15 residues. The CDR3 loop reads CAWRRDRGPSGELFF. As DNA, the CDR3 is TGTGCCTGGAGAAGAGACAGGGGACCATCTGGGGAGCTGTTTTTT.

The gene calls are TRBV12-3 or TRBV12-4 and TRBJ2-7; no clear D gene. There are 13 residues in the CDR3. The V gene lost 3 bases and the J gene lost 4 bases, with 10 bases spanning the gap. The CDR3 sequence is CASSFVGVYEQYF. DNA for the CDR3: TGTGCCAGCAGTTTCGTTGGGGTTTACGAGCAGTACTTC.

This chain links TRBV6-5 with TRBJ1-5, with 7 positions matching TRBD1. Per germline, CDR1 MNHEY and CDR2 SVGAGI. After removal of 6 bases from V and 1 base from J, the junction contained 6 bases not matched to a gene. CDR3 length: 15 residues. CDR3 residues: CASSTGDMSNQPQHF. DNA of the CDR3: TGTGCCAGCAGCACAGGGGATATGAGCAATCAGCCCCAGCATTTT.

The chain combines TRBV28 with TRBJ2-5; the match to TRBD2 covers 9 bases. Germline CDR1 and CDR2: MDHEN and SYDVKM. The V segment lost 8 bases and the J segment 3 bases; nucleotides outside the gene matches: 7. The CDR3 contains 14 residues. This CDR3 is CASFEAGGKETQYF. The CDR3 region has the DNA TGTGCCAGCTTCGAAGCGGGGGGAAAAGAGACCCAGTACTTC.

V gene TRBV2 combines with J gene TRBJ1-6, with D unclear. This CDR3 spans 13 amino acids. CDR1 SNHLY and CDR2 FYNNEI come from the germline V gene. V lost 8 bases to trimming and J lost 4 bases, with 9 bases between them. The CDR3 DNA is TGTGCCAGCGAAGCGGAATATAATTCACCCCTCCACTTT. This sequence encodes CASEAEYNSPLHF.

CDR3 amino acids: CASSPSAGAGNTIYF. CDR3 DNA sequence: TGTGCCAGCTCACCCTCGGCAGGGGCGGGAAACACCATATATTTT. The chain employs TRBV18 and TRBJ1-3; tentatively, D is TRBD1 (6 bases). This CDR3 has 15 amino acids. V lost 3 bases and J lost 4, with 13 bases in between. Germline V gene data show CDR1 as KGHSH and CDR2 as LQKENI. Complete variable domain (other parts from reference TRBV18 and TRBJ1-3): NAGVMQNPRHLVRRRGQEARLRCSPMKGHSHVYWYRQLPEEGLKFMVYLQKENIIDESGMPKERFSAEFPKEGPSILRIQQVVRGDSAAYFCASSPSAGAGNTIYFGEGSWLTVV.

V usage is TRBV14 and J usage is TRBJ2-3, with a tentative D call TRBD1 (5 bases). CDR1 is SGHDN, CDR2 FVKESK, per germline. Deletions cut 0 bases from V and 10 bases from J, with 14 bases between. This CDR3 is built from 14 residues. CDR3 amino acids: CASSQEVDSIAQYF. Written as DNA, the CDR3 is TGTGCCAGCAGCCAAGAGGTTGACAGTATCGCGCAGTATTTT.

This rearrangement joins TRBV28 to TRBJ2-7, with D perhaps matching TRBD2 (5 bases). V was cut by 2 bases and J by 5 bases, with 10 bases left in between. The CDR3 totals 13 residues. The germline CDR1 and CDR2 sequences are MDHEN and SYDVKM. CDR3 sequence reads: CASSLPGSNEQYF. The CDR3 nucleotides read TGTGCCAGCAGTTTACCGGGGTCGAACGAGCAGTACTTC.

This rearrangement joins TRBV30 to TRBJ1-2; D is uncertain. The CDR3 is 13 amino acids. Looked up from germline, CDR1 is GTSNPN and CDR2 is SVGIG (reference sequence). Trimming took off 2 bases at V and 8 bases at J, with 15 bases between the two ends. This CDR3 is CAWSLDQRRGYTF. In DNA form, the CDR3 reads TGTGCCTGGAGTCTAGATCAGCGGCGAGGCTACACCTTC.

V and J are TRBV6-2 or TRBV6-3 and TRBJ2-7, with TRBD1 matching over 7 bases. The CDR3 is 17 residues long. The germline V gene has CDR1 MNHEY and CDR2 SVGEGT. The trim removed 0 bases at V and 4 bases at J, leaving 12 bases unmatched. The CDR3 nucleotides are TGTGCCAGCAGTTACTCCAACCCACAGGGGCGCCTTTACGAGCAGTACTTC. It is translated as CASSYSNPQGRLYEQYF.

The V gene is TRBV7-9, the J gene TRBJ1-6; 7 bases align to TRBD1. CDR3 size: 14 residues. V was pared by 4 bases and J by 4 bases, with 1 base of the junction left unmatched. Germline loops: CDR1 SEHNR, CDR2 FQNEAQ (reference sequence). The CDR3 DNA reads TGTGCCAGCAGCTCGGGACAGTATAATTCACCCCTCCACTTT. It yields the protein CASSSGQYNSPLHF.

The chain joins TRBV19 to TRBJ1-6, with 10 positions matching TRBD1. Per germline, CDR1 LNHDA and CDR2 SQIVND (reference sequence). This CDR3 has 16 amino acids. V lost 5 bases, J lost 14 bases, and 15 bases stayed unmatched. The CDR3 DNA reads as TGTGCCAGTAGTGTTGATCCGGGACAGGGGCCTAGGGCCCTCCACTTT. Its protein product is CASSVDPGQGPRALHF.

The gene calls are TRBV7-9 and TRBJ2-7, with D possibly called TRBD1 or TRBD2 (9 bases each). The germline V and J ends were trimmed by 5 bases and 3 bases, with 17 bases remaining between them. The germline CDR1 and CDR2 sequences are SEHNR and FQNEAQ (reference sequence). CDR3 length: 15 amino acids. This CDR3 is CASSPSGTGIYEQYF. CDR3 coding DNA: TGTGCCAGCAGCCCTAGCGGGACAGGGATCTACGAGCAGTACTTC.

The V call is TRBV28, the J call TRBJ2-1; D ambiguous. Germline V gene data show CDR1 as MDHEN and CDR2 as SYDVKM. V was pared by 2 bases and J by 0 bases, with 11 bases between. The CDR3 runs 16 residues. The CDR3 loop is CASSLIHTASYNEQFF. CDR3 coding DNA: TGTGCCAGCAGTTTAATACACACCGCCTCCTACAATGAGCAGTTCTTC.

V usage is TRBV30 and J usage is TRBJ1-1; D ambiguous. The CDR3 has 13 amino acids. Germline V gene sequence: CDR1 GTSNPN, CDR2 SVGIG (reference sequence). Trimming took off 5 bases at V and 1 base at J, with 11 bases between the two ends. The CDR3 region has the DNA TGTGCCTGGGCACAGCGACAGAACACTGAAGCTTTCTTT. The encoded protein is CAWAQRQNTEAFF.